This T cell receptor beta chain is drawn from a study of regulatory T cells in long-lasting Graves disease. The wider study: Newly diagnosed Graves' patients took antithyroid drugs under 3 months.

Documented time point: newly diagnosed GD, antithyroid drugs for less than 3 months. There was RNA extracted from PBMCs, and the TCR library was made from it. Per American Thyroid Association guidelines, Graves' disease was diagnosed. This clonotype was counted many times. This CDR3 has 12 amino acids. Trimming stripped 5 bases from V and 8 bases from J, with 11 bases between. The germline CDR1 and CDR2 sequences are SGHAT and FQNNGV. Construction of TCR beta libraries relied on iRepertoire HTBI primers and on Arm-PCR targeting CDR3 regions. TCRdb independently ran MiXCR on the multiplex PCR reads; one entry per CDR3 protein. The profile shows some 410,000 distinct CDR3 sequences, 16% of them singletons. These data were also filed under a second study, of T cells in Graves' hyperthyroidism and ophthalmopathy. That paper notes: With the HTBI primer set, the TCR CDR3 went through a first round of RT-PCR. Stable hyperthyroidism and ophthalmopathy were separated using 13 V-J signatures.

The source material was peripheral blood mononuclear cells (PBMCs), sampled at new diagnosis, from a patient treated with antithyroid drugs. The V gene is TRBV11-2, the J gene TRBJ2-3; D unclear. The sequence derives from a woman in her thirties with Graves disease. CDR3: CASSATASTQYF. The CDR3 DNA is TGTGCCAGCAGCGCCACAGCGAGTACGCAGTATTTT.